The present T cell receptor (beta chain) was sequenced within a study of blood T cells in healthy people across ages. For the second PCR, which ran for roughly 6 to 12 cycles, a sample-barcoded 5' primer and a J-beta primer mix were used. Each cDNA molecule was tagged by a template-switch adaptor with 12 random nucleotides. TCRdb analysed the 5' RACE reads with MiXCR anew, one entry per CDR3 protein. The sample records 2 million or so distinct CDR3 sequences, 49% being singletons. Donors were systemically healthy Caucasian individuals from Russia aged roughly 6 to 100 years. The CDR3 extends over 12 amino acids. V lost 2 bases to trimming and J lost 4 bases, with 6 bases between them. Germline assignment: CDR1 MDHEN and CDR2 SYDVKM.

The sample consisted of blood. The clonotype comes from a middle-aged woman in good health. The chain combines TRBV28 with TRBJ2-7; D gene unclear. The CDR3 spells CASSLQEYEQYF. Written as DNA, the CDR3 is TGTGCCAGCAGTTTACAGGAATACGAGCAGTACTTC.